This TCR beta chain came from a study of metastatic and nonmetastatic thyroid tumors (dated by TCRdb to the early 2020s). At the level of the whole study: Repertoires were compared across peripheral blood and tumor or nodule tissue samples from malignant and benign thyroid patients. The research as a whole found: TCR beta diversity was reported as significantly higher in malignant tumors than in benign nodules, in both blood and tumor samples.

This clone has ten or more counts. No cognate antigen has been identified for it. No quality values exist for individual bases; no much larger clone is one base distant. The library relied on PCR. The sequencer listed for this sample is Illumina HiSeq 4000. High-throughput sequencing was used to profile the TCR beta-chain CDR3 region of each patient. In the original analysis: A classifier to discriminate distant-metastatic papillary thyroid cancer patients was built from CDR3 differences across clinicopathological groups. Repertoire diversity was assessed with the Shannon index, and tumor-blood repertoire similarity with the Morisita-Horn index. TCRdb trimmed public reads at Q25 via fastp, called clones via MiXCR and kept in-frame beta chains. The V and J calls come from TCRdb's annotation, not from the publication. Present in this sample are around 18,000 clones, around a fifth of which were seen just once. The top ten constitute over 15% of the sample.

No treatment had been received by any patient before thyroid surgery. Patient clinical samples collected from about 2011 to 2018 were retrospectively analysed using T-cell receptor beta sequencing. The V end loses 5 bases and the J end loses 0 bases, and a stretch of 9 bases separates them. The germline V gene provides CDR1 SGHTA and CDR2 FQGNSA. The CDR3 goes from the cysteine to the phenylalanine over 14 residues. CDR3 DNA is the only sequence kept; it has 42 bases, read in frame from the first base. The sequence came from a female donor with papillary thyroid cancer or a benign thyroid nodule (not recorded which). Some clones in this sample may be carry-over from other donors' samples. Sequencing was done on a sample of tumor tissue. This sequence uses TRBV7-2 and TRBJ2-3, with the D gene call left open. The CDR3 protein: CASSQLTSTDTQYF. In nucleotide form, the sequence is TGTGCCAGCAGCCAACTCACTAGCACAGATACGCAGTATTTT.